The entry that follows covers one T cell receptor beta chain sequence. Its antigen is still unknown. When sampled, the donors appeared nominally healthy, though they likely had unrecorded immune exposures. This entry is derived from a study of cytomegalovirus exposure and HLA in healthy donors. Study overall: Of several hundred genotyped donors, around 80% grouped in the Caucasian-associated ancestry cluster. Study outcomes and limitations: A reported reduction in N-insertions relative to the roughly 640-donor mean was seen in an Asian-associated ancestry cluster in a later analysis.

V lost 5 bases and J lost 0; bases outside the gene matches: 1. Germline CDR1 is SGHTA and CDR2 is FQGTGA. The CDR3 is 15 residues long. PCR employed 60 Vbeta and 13 Jbeta primers. TCRdb's table, derived via immunoSEQ multiplex PCR, lists solely in-frame clones and lacks some. Among about 59,000 clones listed, 80% were seen once. The specimen sequenced was PBMCs. V usage is TRBV7-3 and J usage is TRBJ2-1, with 10 nucleotides matching TRBD2. The clonotype was recovered from a woman aged 40 to 49 in good health and CMV-seronegative. The CDR3 region has the DNA TGTGCCAGCAGCATAGCGGGAGGCTCCTACAATGAGCAGTTCTTC. This encodes CASSIAGGSYNEQFF.